The 18 T cell receptor beta chains in this list originate from one sample, sequenced in a study of shared clonotypes between healthy human individuals. Data came from immunoSEQ multiplex PCR; TCRdb stores just in-frame clones and leaves some out. Counted here are approximately 650,000 clones, 95% to 96% occurring once; the ten biggest clones make up over 0.09%. CD45RO-negative cells were positively selected for CCR7, leaving out terminally differentiated effector memory CD45RA+ cells. Sequenced input: naive CD8+ T cells sorted from blood. These receptors were taken from a woman under 40 in good health.

The chain is built from TRBV28 and TRBJ1-1, with TRBD1 as a possible D gene (6 bases). Germline V gene sequence: CDR1 MDHEN, CDR2 SYDVKM. This CDR3 spans 15 amino acids. Trimming removed 6 bases at V and 3 bases at J, with 17 bases between. CDR3 protein: CASSFYREGDTEAFF. The DNA for the CDR3 is TGTGCCAGCAGCTTCTACAGGGAAGGGGACACTGAAGCTTTCTTT.

The chain uses TRBV5-8 and TRBJ1-5, with D perhaps matching TRBD1 (5 bases). Germline CDR1 and CDR2: SGHTS and YDEGEE. The V end lost 4 bases, the J end lost 7 bases, and 9 bases lay between the germline ends. The CDR3 contains 12 residues. CDR3 nucleotide sequence: TGTGCCAGCAGCCACAGGAGACAGCCCCAGCATTTT. Residues: CASSHRRQPQHF.

J is TRBJ1-2 and V is TRBV7-9; D gene unclear. Trimming cost V 2 bases and J 6 bases, with 19 bases left between them. Germline V lookup: CDR1 SEHNR, CDR2 FQNEAQ (reference sequence). CDR3 length: 16 amino acids. CDR3 sequence reads: CASSLTPSRGVHGYTF. In DNA form, the CDR3 reads TGTGCCAGCAGCTTAACTCCATCGCGGGGTGTGCATGGCTACACCTTC.

V gene TRBV27 combines with J gene TRBJ2-7; D not resolved. This CDR3 region has 11 residues. With 9 bases removed from V and 1 base from J, the gap between germline ends came to 7 bases. Germline lookup yields CDR1 MNHEY and CDR2 SMNVEV (reference sequence). CDR3 DNA sequence: TGTGCCAGTAGAAATTCCTACGAGCAGTACTTC. This codes for CASRNSYEQYF.

CDR3: CASSLWTSGTDTQYF. The CDR3 DNA follows: TGTGCCAGCAGTTTATGGACTAGCGGCACAGATACGCAGTATTTT. V usage is TRBV27 and J usage is TRBJ2-3; 9 bases agree with TRBD2. CDR1 is MNHEY and CDR2 is SMNVEV in the germline V gene (reference sequence). Trimming took 1 base from V and 1 from J; bases not matched to a gene: 0. CDR3 length: 15 amino acids.

This sequence joins TRBV4-1 and TRBJ2-5; D might be TRBD2 (6 bases). Germline CDR1 is MGHRA and CDR2 is YSYEKL. V was trimmed by 4 bases and J by 5 bases, leaving 14 bases between them. The CDR3 is made up of 14 amino acids. Written as DNA, the CDR3 is TGCGCCAGCAGCCCCCTATGGGGGGTGGAGACCCAGTACTTC. As protein: CASSPLWGVETQYF.

This rearrangement joins TRBV2 to TRBJ2-1; 12 bases fit TRBD2. The CDR3 loop spans 15 amino acids. CDR1 SNHLY and CDR2 FYNNEI come from the germline V gene. V shed 2 bases and J 9 bases; nucleotides not matched to a gene: 5. The CDR3 coding sequence is TGTGCCAGCAGTGAAATACTAGCGGGAGGTTTTGAGCAGTTCTTC. Its protein product is CASSEILAGGFEQFF.

The V and J genes are TRBV6-5 and TRBJ2-1; 7 bases fit TRBD1. This CDR3 contains 15 residues. Germline assignment: CDR1 MNHEY and CDR2 SVGAGI. The V gene end was trimmed by 2 bases and the J gene end by 3 bases; junction bases not matched to a gene: 4. This chain's CDR3 is CASSYSRTGYNEQFF. The CDR3 DNA is TGTGCCAGCAGTTACAGTCGGACAGGCTACAATGAGCAGTTCTTC.

The chain has TRBV27 and TRBJ2-7; tentative D call: TRBD1 (6 bases). The CDR3 extends over 14 amino acids. V was shortened by 10 bases and J by 6 bases, with 22 bases between the two germline ends. Germline CDR1 reads MNHEY; CDR2 reads SMNVEV (reference sequence). The CDR3 is CATRDTWASSEQYF. In DNA form, the CDR3 reads TGTGCCACACGGGACACATGGGCATCTTCCGAGCAGTACTTC.

This clone was seen once. Additional DNA sequences in this sample encode the identical CDR3. The chain links TRBV7-6 to TRBJ1-1; D remains ambiguous. The CDR3 is 14 residues long. Per the germline V gene, CDR1 is SGHVS and CDR2 is FNYEAQ. Trimming took 0 bases from V and 1 from J, leaving 6 bases between them. CDR3 nucleotide sequence: TGTGCCAGCAGCTTAGCAGGAGGGAACACTGAAGCTTTCTTT. Its translation is CASSLAGGNTEAFF. Drawing the rest from reference TRBV7-6 and TRBJ1-1, the complete variable domain is GAGVSQSPRYKVTKRGQDVALRCDPISGHVSLYWYRQALGQGPEFLTYFNYEAQQDKSGLPNDRFSAERPEGSISTLTIQRTEQRDSAMYRCASSLAGGNTEAFFGQGTRLTVV.

V and J are TRBV10-1 and TRBJ1-1; D is perhaps TRBD1 (6 bases). The CDR3 is 13 amino acids. Germline lookup yields CDR1 WNHNN and CDR2 SYGVQD (reference sequence). Deletions cut 7 bases from V and 2 bases from J, with 11 bases between. This CDR3 reads CASTDSPNTEAFF. The CDR3 bases are TGCGCCAGCACGGACAGCCCCAACACTGAAGCTTTCTTT.

The V gene is TRBV4-1, the J gene TRBJ1-1; 7 positions agree with TRBD1. This CDR3 is built from 15 residues. CDR1 is MGHRA and CDR2 is YSYEKL in the germline V gene. The junction had 6 bases not matched to a gene; V was cut back by 3 bases and J by 2 bases. CDR3 residues: CASSQIGTANTEAFF. The CDR3 nucleotides are TGCGCCAGCAGCCAGATAGGGACAGCTAACACTGAAGCTTTCTTT.

The genes are TRBV7-2 and TRBJ2-7; no firm D call. This CDR3 is built from 15 residues. The V and J ends lost 5 bases and 0 bases respectively, with 14 bases between them. Germline CDR1 SGHTA, CDR2 FQGNSA. The CDR3 is CASSTSPISSYEQYF. CDR3 DNA sequence: TGTGCCAGCAGCACGTCCCCGATTAGCTCCTACGAGCAGTACTTC.

This chain uses TRBV6-5 with TRBJ1-5, with a weak D call TRBD1 (5 bases). The germline V gene has CDR1 MNHEY and CDR2 SVGAGI. V was clipped by 0 bases and J by 5 bases, with 11 bases between them. The CDR3 is 15 residues long. The CDR3, as DNA: TGTGCCAGCAGTTACTCCCGGGACCTCCATCAGCCCCAGCATTTT. This codes for CASSYSRDLHQPQHF.

In this sample, this clone turned up once. This sequence joins TRBV11-2 and TRBJ2-5; TRBD2 matches 14 bases. The CDR3 is 17 residues long. The germline CDR1 and CDR2 sequences are SGHAT and FQNNGV. The ends lost 5 bases at V and 4 bases at J; junction bases unmatched: 9. The CDR3: CASSGGLAGALGETQYF. Written as DNA, the CDR3 is TGTGCCAGCAGCGGGGGACTAGCGGGAGCATTGGGAGAGACCCAGTACTTC.

This chain connects TRBV7-2 to TRBJ2-1; 12 bases map to TRBD2. The ends lost 5 bases at V and 1 base at J; junction bases unmatched: 6. The V gene's germline CDR1 is SGHTA and CDR2 FQGNSA. The CDR3 covers 17 residues. CDR3 sequence reads: CASSAGLAGRSYNEQFF. CDR3 sequence (DNA): TGTGCCAGCAGCGCGGGACTAGCGGGTCGGTCCTACAATGAGCAGTTCTTC.

This clone was recorded once. The J gene is TRBJ1-2, the V gene TRBV6-5, with a weak D call TRBD1 (5 bases). Trimming pared 1 base from V and 4 bases from J, leaving 13 bases between. CDR1 and CDR2 from the germline V gene are MNHEY and SVGAGI. The CDR3 covers 15 residues. This CDR3 is CASSYLEGQGYGYTF. The CDR3 nucleotides are TGTGCCAGCAGTTACTTAGAGGGGCAGGGCTATGGCTACACCTTC.

J is TRBJ1-5 and V is TRBV4-1; D is undetermined. There are 15 residues in the CDR3. Trimming removed 4 bases from V and 4 bases from J, with 14 bases in between. In germline, CDR1 is MGHRA, CDR2 YSYEKL. The CDR3 region has the DNA TGCGCCAGCAGCCCCTACCGGGCCCAAAATCAGCCCCAGCATTTT. It encodes CASSPYRAQNQPQHF.